The rows below give T cell receptor beta chains drawn from one sample of a study of beta chain features in type 1 diabetes. TCRdb's copy holds only in-frame clones and misses some; the assay was immunoSEQ multiplex PCR. The sample consists of 330,000 or so clones, 11% to 15% of them appearing once. The sample taken for sequencing was central memory CD4+ T cells from blood. Receptor source: a man aged 30 to 39 in good health. Both conserved end residues are part of each CDR3. The order of the fields is V gene, D gene, clone size, J gene, CDR3 protein, CDR3 DNA. A D gene is named only where the DNA matches it firmly. Some rows have no size entry. The others give once, few or many, or a class for an expanded clone.

V gene: TRBV12-5
D gene: TRBD1
clone size: few
J gene: TRBJ1-1
CDR3 protein: CASGLPPRVLAGGNTEAFF
CDR3 DNA: TGTGCTAGTGGTTTGCCACCCCGAGTGCTGGCAGGGGGGAACACTGAAGCTTTCTTT

V gene: TRBV6-5
D gene: TRBD1
clone size: few
J gene: TRBJ1-1
CDR3 protein: CASRDSVNTEAFF
CDR3 DNA: TGTGCCAGCCGGGACAGTGTGAACACTGAAGCTTTCTTT

V gene: TRBV29-1
D gene: -
clone size: -
J gene: TRBJ1-1
CDR3 protein: CSAELVEAFF
CDR3 DNA: TGCAGCGCAGAGCTGGTGGAGGCTTTCTTT

V gene: TRBV7-2
D gene: TRBD2
clone size: few
J gene: TRBJ2-5
CDR3 protein: CASSLAGGQETQYF
CDR3 DNA: TGTGCCAGCAGCTTGGCGGGGGGGCAAGAGACCCAGTACTTC

V gene: TRBV30
D gene: -
clone size: few
J gene: TRBJ2-1
CDR3 protein: CARGTSSNEQFF
CDR3 DNA: TGTGCTCGGGGAACTAGCAGCAATGAGCAGTTCTTC

V gene: TRBV6-1
D gene: -
clone size: -
J gene: TRBJ2-7
CDR3 protein: CASSRQKYEQYF
CDR3 DNA: TGTGCCAGCAGTCGTCAGAAATACGAGCAGTACTTC

V gene: TRBV7-2
D gene: -
clone size: -
J gene: TRBJ1-1
CDR3 protein: CASSLVRQAEAFF
CDR3 DNA: TGTGCCAGCAGCTTAGTTCGACAAGCCGAAGCTTTCTTT

V gene: TRBV11-3
D gene: TRBD1
clone size: -
J gene: TRBJ2-1
CDR3 protein: CASSLVGTGVHEQFF
CDR3 DNA: TGTGCCAGCAGCTTAGTTGGGACAGGGGTCCATGAGCAGTTCTTC

V gene: TRBV27
D gene: -
clone size: many
J gene: TRBJ1-3
CDR3 protein: CASSLSGNTIYF
CDR3 DNA: TGTGCCAGCAGCCTCTCTGGAAACACCATATATTTT

V gene: TRBV5-1
D gene: -
clone size: -
J gene: TRBJ2-2
CDR3 protein: CASSSNLGGELFF
CDR3 DNA: TGCGCCAGCAGCTCTAACTTAGGCGGGGAGCTGTTTTTT

V gene: TRBV7-3
D gene: -
clone size: many
J gene: TRBJ2-2
CDR3 protein: CASSSGTGELFF
CDR3 DNA: TGTGCCAGCAGCTCCGGGACCGGGGAGCTGTTTTTT

V gene: TRBV7-2
D gene: -
clone size: few
J gene: TRBJ1-1
CDR3 protein: CASSINREAEAFF
CDR3 DNA: TGTGCCAGCAGCATCAACAGGGAGGCTGAAGCTTTCTTT

V gene: TRBV13
D gene: -
clone size: many
J gene: TRBJ2-4
CDR3 protein: CASSEGGAGHIQYF
CDR3 DNA: TGTGCCAGCAGCGAAGGGGGCGCGGGGCACATTCAGTACTTC

V gene: TRBV19
D gene: TRBD1
clone size: few
J gene: TRBJ1-5
CDR3 protein: CASGGQVSNQPQHF
CDR3 DNA: TGTGCCAGCGGGGGACAGGTGAGCAATCAGCCCCAGCATTTT

V gene: TRBV9
D gene: -
clone size: -
J gene: TRBJ2-5
CDR3 protein: CASSATPQGTQETQYF
CDR3 DNA: TGTGCCAGCAGCGCCACCCCACAGGGAACCCAAGAGACCCAGTACTTC

V gene: TRBV7-2
D gene: -
clone size: -
J gene: TRBJ1-1
CDR3 protein: CASSLGRSSLRSEAFF
CDR3 DNA: TGTGCCAGCAGCTTAGGGCGGTCTAGTCTAAGATCCGAAGCTTTCTTT

V gene: TRBV4-2
D gene: -
clone size: -
J gene: TRBJ1-4
CDR3 protein: CASSFGGPGEKLFF
CDR3 DNA: TGTGCCAGCAGCTTCGGGGGCCCCGGAGAAAAACTGTTTTTT

V gene: TRBV10-3
D gene: -
clone size: few
J gene: TRBJ2-5
CDR3 protein: CAISESERVETQYF
CDR3 DNA: TGTGCCATCAGTGAGTCGGAAAGGGTTGAGACCCAGTACTTC